This T cell receptor beta chain was sequenced during a study of blood T cell repertoires in COVID-19. Original methodology: The authors estimated nucleated cell counts from reference gene primer amplification. The table came from immunoSEQ multiplex PCR; TCRdb's copy has only in-frame clones and leaves some out. V and J calls and clone size are those listed in that table; D and trimming were worked out from the DNA. This sample yields some 250,000 clones, of which 75% to 90% are seen a single time; approximately 7.9% belongs to the top ten. The receptor's source is a man aged 55 to 70 who had recovered from COVID-19. Sample: peripheral blood.

CDR3 nucleotides: TGTGCCAGCAGTTACAGGGGTTTAGCTGGGGCCAACGTCCTGACTTTC. Its protein is CASSYRGLAGANVLTF. This chain uses TRBV2 with TRBJ2-6; 7 bases are a match to TRBD1. Trimming at V came to 5 bases and at J to 2 bases, leaving 6 bases not matched to a gene. The CDR3 contains 16 residues. Germline V CDR1 and CDR2: SNHLY, FYNNEI.